This record concerns one T cell receptor (beta chain) sequence. Germline CDR1 MDHEN, CDR2 SYDVKM. The CDR3 runs 13 residues. The ends were cut back, 3 bases at V and 1 base at J, with 7 bases in the middle. As handled by the study authors: Scientists estimated how many nucleated cells there were by amplifying reference gene primers. Profiled with immunoSEQ multiplex PCR; TCRdb holds only in-frame clones, not every one. V and J calls and clone size come straight from that table; D and trimming were deduced from the DNA. The sample lists about 120,000 clones, around four fifths seen once, with roughly 25% in the top ten. This specimen comes from a study of blood T cell repertoires in COVID-19. At the level of the study: Material from acute and convalescent COVID-19 was sourced from the United States, Italy and Spain. Nucleic acid was either cDNA or gDNA, and it came from T cells, B-cell-depleted T cells, or PBMCs.

This receptor was taken from a human donor in a cohort sampled during active COVID-19. The sample consisted of peripheral blood. The gene calls are TRBV28 and TRBJ2-7; possibly TRBD1 for D (5 bases). The CDR3 nucleotides are TGTGCCAGCAGTTTCAGGGAATCCTACGAGCAGTACTTC. Translated, it gives CASSFRESYEQYF. The full variable domain, completed using reference TRBV28 and TRBJ2-7, is DVKVTQSSRYLVKRTGEKVFLECVQDMDHENMFWYRQDPGLGLRLIYFSYDVKMKEKGDIPEGYSVSREKKERFSLILESASTNQTSMYLCASSFRESYEQYFGPGTRLTVT.